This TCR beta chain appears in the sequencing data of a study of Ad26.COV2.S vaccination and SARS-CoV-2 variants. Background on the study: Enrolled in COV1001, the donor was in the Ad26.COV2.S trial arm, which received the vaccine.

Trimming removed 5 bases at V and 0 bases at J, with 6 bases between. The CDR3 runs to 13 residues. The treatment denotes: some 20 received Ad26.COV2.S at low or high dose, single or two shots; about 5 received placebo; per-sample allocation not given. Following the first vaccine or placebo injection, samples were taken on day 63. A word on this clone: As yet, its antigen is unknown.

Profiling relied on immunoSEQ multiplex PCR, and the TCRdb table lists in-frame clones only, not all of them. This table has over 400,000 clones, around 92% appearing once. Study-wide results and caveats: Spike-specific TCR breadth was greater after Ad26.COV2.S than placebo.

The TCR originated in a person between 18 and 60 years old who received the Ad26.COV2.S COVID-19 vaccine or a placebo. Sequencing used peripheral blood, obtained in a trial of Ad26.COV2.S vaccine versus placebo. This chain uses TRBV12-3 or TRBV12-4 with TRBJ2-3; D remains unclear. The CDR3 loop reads CASSGTSTDTQYF. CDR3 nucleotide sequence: TGTGCCAGCAGTGGAACTAGCACAGATACGCAGTATTTT.